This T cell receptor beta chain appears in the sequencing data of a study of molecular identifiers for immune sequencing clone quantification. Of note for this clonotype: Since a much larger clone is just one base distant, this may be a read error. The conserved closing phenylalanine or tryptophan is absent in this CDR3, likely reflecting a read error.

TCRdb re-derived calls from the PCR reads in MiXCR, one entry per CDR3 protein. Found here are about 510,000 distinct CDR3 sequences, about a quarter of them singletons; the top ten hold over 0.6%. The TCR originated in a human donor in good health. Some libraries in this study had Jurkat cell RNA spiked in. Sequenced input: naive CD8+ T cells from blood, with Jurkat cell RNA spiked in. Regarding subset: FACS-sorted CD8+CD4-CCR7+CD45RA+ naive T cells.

The CDR3 nucleotides read TGTGCCAGCAGCGTAGGGGGCACCCAAGAGACCCAGTACCTC. Its translation: CASSVGGTQETQYL. This chain links TRBV9 with TRBJ2-5; D is possibly TRBD1 (5 bases). The germline CDR1 and CDR2 sequences are SGDLS and YYNGEE. This CDR3 is 14 amino acids long. V was trimmed by 0 bases and J by 1 base, leaving 7 bases between them.